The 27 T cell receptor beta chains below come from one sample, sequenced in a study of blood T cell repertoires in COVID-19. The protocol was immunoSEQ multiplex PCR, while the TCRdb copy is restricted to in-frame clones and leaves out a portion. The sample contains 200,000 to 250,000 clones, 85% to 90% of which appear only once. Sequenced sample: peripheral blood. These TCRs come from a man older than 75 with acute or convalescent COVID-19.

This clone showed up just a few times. The CDR3 here is CASSLLRQGDYGYTF. The CDR3, as DNA: TGTGCCAGCAGCCTTCTAAGACAGGGCGACTATGGCTACACCTTC. The chain links TRBV13 to TRBJ1-2; 7 nucleotides match TRBD1. The CDR3 runs to 15 residues. Germline loops: CDR1 PRHDT, CDR2 FYEKMQ (reference sequence). V was pared by 5 bases and J by 3 bases, with 9 bases of the junction left unmatched.

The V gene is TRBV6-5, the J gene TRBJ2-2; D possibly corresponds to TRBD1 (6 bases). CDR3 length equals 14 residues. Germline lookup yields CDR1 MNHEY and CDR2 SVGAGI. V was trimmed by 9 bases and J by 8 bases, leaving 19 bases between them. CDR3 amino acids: CASREGVFSGELFF. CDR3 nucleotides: TGTGCCAGTCGTGAGGGGGTCTTTTCGGGGGAGCTGTTTTTT.

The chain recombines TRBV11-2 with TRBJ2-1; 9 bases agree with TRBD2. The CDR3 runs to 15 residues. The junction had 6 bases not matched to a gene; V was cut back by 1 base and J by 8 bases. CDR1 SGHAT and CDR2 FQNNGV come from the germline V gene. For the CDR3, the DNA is TGTGCCAGCAGCTTAGGTAGCGGGAGATTCGATGAGCAGTTCTTC. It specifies CASSLGSGRFDEQFF.

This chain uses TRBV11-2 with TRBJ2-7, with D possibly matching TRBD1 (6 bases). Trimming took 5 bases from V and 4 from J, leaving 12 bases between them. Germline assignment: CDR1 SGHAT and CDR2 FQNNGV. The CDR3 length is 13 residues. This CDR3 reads CASSPQDRYEQYF. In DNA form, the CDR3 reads TGTGCCAGCAGCCCACAAGACAGGTACGAGCAGTACTTC.

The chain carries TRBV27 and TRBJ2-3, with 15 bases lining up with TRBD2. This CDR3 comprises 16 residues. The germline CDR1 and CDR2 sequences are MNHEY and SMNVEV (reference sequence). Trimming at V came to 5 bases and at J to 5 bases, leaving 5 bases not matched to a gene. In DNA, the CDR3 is TGTGCCAGCAGTGCGGCGGGACTAGCGGGAGGAGATACGCAGTATTTT. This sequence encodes CASSAAGLAGGDTQYF.

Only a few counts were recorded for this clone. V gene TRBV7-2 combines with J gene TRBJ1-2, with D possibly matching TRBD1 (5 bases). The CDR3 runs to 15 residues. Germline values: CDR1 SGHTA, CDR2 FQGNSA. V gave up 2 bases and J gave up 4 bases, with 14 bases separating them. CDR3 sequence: CASSLTHTGIYGYTF. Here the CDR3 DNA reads TGTGCCAGCAGCTTAACCCATACAGGCATCTATGGCTACACCTTC.

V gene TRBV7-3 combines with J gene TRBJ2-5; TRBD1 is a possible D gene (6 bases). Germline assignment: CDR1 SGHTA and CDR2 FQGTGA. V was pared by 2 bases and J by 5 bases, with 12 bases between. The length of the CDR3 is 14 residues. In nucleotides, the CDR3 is TGTGCCAGCAGCTTATATGGGGGCCGGGAGACCCAGTACTTC. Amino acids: CASSLYGGRETQYF.

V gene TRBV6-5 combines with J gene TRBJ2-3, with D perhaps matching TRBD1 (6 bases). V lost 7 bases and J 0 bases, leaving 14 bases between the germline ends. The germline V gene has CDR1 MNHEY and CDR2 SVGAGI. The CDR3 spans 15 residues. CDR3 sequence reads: CASNQQGPSTDTQYF. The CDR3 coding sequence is TGTGCCAGCAACCAACAGGGACCTAGCACAGATACGCAGTATTTT.

This CDR3 reads CASSLTTGIHEQFF. The CDR3 nucleotides read TGTGCCAGCAGCCTCACCACAGGGATCCATGAGCAGTTCTTC. V is TRBV6-2 or TRBV6-3 and J is TRBJ2-1; TRBD1 is a possible D gene (6 bases). Trimming removed 6 bases at V and 8 bases at J, with 17 bases between. The CDR3 has 14 residues. Germline CDR1 reads MNHEY; CDR2 reads SVGEGT.

The CDR3 sequence: CASSLGFGSGPGYTDTQYF. For the CDR3, the DNA is TGTGCCAGCAGCTTAGGGTTTGGATCCGGGCCGGGGTACACAGATACGCAGTATTTT. This chain uses TRBV11-3 with TRBJ2-3; D perhaps matches TRBD2 (5 bases). Germline V gives CDR1 SGHNT, CDR2 YENEEA. V was pared by 1 base and J by 2 bases, with 22 bases between. The CDR3 is made up of 19 amino acids. The variable domain in full, completed from reference TRBV11-3 and TRBJ2-3, reads EAGVVQSPRYKIIEKKQPVAFWCNPISGHNTLYWYLQNLGQGPELLIRYENEEAVDDSQLPKDRFSAERLKGVDSTLKIQPAELGDSAVYLCASSLGFGSGPGYTDTQYFGPGTRLTVL.

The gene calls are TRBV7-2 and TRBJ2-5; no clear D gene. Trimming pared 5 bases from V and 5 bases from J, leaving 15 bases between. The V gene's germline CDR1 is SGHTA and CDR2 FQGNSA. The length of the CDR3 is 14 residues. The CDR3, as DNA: TGTGCCAGCAGCCGGTCGGGTCCCGGGGAGACCCAGTACTTC. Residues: CASSRSGPGETQYF. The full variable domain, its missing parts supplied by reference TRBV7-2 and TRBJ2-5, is GAGVSQSPSNKVTEKGKDVELRCDPISGHTALYWYRQSLGQGLEFLIYFQGNSAPDKSGLPSDRFSAERTGGSVSTLTIQRTQQEDSAVYLCASSRSGPGETQYFGPGTRLLVL.

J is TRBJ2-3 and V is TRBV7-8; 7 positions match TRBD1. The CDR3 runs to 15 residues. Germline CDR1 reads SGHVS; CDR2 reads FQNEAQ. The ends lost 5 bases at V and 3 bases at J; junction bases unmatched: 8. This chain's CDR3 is CASSPGGTWTDTQYF. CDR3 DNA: TGTGCCAGCAGCCCAGGGGGTACTTGGACAGATACGCAGTATTTT.

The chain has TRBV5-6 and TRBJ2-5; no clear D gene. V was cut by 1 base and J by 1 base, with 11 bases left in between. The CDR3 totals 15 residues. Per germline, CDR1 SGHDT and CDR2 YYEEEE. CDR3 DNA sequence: TGTGCCAGCAGCTTGACCGCGAGGCCCCAAGAGACCCAGTACTTC. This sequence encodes CASSLTARPQETQYF.

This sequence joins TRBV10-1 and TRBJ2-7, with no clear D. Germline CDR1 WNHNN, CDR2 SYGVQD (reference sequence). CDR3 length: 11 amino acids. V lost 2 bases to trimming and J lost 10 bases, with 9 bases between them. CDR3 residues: CASSEAGQQYF. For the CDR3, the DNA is TGCGCCAGCAGTGAGGCAGGTCAACAGTACTTC.

CDR3: CASSPTGLAGNNEQFF. In nucleotides, the CDR3 is TGTGCCAGCAGCCCCACCGGACTAGCGGGGAACAATGAGCAGTTCTTC. The V call is TRBV27, the J call TRBJ2-1; 12 bases are shared with TRBD2. The CDR3 spans 16 residues. The V and J ends lost 6 bases and 5 bases, in that order; junction bases with no gene match: 8. Germline-derived CDR1 and CDR2 are MNHEY and SMNVEV (reference sequence).

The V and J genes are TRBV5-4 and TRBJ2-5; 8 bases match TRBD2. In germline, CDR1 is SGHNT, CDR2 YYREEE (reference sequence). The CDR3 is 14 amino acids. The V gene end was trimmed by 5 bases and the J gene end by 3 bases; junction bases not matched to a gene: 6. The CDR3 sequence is CASSTSGKKETQYF. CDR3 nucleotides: TGTGCCAGCAGTACTAGCGGAAAAAAAGAGACCCAGTACTTC.

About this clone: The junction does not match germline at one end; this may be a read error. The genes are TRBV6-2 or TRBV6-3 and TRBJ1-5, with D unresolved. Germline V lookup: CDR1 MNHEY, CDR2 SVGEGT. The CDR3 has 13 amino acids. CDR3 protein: CASSYDSNQPQHF. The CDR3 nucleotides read TGTGCCAGCAGTTATGATAGCAATCAGCCCCAGCACTTC.

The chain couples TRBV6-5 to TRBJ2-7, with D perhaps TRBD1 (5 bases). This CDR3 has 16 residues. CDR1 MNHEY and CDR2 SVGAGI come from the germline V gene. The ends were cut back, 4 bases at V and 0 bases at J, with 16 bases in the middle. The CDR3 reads CASSSAGHKGSYEQYV. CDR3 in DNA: TGTGCCAGCAGTTCCGCTGGACATAAGGGCTCCTACGAGCAGTACGTC.

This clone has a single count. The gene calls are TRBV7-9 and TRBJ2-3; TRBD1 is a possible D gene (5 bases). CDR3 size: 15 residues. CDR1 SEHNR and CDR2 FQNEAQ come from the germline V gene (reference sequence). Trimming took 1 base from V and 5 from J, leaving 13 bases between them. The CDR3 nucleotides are TGTGCCAGCAGCTTAGGGCGTCTAAGGGGAGATACGCAGTATTTT. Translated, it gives CASSLGRLRGDTQYF.

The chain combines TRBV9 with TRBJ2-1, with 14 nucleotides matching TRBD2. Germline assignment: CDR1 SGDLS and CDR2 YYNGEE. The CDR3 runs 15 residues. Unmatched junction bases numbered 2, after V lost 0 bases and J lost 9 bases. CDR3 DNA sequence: TGTGCCAGCAGCGTAGTCGGACTAGCGGGAGGTGAGCAGTTCTTC. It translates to CASSVVGLAGGEQFF.

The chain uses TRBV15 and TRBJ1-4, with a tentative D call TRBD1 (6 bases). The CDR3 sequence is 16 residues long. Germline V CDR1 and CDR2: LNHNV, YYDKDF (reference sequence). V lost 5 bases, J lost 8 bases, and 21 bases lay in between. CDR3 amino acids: CATSRLPTGFGEKLFF. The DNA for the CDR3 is TGTGCCACCAGCCGACTGCCAACAGGGTTTGGGGAAAAACTGTTTTTT.

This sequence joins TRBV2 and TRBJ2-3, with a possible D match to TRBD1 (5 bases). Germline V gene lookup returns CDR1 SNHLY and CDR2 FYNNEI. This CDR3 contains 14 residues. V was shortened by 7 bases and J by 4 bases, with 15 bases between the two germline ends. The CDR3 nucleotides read TGTGCCAGCAAAGGGAATAGCAGGGCAGATACGCAGTATTTT. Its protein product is CASKGNSRADTQYF.

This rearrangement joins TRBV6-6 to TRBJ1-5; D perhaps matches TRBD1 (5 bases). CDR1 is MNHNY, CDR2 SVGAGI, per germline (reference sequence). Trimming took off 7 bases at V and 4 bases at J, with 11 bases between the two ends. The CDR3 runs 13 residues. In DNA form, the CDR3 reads TGTGCCAGCACCACACAGGAAAATCAGCCCCAGCATTTT. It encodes CASTTQENQPQHF.

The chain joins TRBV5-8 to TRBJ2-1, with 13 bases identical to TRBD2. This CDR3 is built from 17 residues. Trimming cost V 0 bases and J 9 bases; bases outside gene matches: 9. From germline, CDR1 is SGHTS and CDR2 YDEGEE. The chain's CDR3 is CASSLARTSGSYGEQFF. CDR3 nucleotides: TGTGCCAGCAGCTTGGCCAGGACTAGCGGGAGTTATGGTGAGCAGTTCTTC.

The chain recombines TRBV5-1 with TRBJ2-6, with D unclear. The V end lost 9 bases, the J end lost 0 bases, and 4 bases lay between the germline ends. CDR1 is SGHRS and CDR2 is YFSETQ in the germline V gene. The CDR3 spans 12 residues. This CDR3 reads CATNSGANVLTF. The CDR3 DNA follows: TGCGCCACAAACTCTGGGGCCAACGTCCTGACTTTC.

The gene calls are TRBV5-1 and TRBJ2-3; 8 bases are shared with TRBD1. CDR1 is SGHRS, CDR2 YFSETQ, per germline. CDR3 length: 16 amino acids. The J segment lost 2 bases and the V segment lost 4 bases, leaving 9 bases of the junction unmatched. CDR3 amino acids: CASSPGTGRYTDTQYF. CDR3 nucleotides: TGCGCCAGCAGCCCCGGGACAGGCCGTTACACAGATACGCAGTATTTT.

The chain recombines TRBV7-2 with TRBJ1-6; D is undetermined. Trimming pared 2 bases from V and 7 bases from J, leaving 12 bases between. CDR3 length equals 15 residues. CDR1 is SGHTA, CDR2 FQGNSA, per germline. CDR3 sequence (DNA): TGTGCCAGCAGCTTAACTCTACAGCCGAATTCACCCCTCCACTTT. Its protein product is CASSLTLQPNSPLHF.